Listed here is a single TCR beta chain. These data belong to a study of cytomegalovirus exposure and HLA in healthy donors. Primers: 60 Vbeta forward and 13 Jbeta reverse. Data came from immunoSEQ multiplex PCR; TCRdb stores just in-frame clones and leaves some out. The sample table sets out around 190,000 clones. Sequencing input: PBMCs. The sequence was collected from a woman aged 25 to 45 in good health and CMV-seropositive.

The CDR3 sequence: CASSIPGLAPPDTQYF. The CDR3 region has the DNA TGTGCCAGCAGCATACCGGGACTAGCCCCCCCAGATACGCAGTATTTT. The chain uses TRBV5-6 and TRBJ2-3; 9 bases are a match to TRBD2. With V trimmed by 4 bases and J by 4 bases, 10 bases remained unmatched. Germline-derived CDR1 and CDR2 are SGHDT and YYEEEE. This CDR3 has 16 amino acids.